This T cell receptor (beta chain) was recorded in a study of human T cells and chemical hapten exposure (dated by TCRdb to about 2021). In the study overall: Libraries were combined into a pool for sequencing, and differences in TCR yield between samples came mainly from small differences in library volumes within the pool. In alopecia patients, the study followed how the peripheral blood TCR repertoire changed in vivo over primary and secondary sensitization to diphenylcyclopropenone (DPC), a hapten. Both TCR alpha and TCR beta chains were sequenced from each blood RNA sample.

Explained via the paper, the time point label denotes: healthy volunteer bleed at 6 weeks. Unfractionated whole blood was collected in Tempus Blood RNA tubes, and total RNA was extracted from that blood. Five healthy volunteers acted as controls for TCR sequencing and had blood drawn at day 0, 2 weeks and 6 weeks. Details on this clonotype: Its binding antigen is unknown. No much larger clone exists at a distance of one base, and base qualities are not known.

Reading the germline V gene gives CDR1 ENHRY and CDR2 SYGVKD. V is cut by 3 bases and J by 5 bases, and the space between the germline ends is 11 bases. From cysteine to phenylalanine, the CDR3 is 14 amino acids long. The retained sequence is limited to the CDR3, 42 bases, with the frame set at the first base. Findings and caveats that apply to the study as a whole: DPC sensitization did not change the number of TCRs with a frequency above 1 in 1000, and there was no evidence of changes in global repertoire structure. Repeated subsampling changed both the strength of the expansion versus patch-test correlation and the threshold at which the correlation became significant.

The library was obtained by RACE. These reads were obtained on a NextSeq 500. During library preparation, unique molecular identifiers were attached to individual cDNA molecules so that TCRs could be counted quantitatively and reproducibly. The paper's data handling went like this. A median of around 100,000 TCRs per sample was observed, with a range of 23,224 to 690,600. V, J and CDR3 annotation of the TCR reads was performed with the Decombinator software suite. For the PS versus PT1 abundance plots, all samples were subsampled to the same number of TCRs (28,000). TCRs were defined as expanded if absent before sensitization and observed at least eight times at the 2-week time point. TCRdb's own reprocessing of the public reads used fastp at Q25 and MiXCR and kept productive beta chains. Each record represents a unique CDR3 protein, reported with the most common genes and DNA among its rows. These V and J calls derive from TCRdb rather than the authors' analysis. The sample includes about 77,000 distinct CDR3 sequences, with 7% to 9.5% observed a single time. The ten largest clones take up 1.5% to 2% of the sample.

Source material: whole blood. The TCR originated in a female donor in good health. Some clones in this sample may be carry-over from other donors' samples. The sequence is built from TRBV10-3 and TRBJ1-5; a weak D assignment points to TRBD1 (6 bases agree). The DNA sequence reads TGTGCCATCAGTGATGGACAGCCCGATCAGCCCCAGCATTTT. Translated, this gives CAISDGQPDQPQHF.